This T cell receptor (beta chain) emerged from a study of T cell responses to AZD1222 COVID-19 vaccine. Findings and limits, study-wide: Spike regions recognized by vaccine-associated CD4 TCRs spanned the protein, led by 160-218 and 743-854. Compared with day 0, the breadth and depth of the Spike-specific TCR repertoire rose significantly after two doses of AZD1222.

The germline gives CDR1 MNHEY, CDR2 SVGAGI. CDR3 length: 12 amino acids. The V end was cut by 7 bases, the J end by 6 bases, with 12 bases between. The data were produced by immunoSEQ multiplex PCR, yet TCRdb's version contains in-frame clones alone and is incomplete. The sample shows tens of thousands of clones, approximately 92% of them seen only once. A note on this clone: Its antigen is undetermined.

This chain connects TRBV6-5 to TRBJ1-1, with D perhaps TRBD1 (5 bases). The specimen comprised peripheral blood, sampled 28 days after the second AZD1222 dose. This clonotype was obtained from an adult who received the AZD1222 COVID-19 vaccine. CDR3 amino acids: CASIDSLAEAFF. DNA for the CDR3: TGTGCCAGCATCGACAGTCTCGCTGAAGCTTTCTTT.